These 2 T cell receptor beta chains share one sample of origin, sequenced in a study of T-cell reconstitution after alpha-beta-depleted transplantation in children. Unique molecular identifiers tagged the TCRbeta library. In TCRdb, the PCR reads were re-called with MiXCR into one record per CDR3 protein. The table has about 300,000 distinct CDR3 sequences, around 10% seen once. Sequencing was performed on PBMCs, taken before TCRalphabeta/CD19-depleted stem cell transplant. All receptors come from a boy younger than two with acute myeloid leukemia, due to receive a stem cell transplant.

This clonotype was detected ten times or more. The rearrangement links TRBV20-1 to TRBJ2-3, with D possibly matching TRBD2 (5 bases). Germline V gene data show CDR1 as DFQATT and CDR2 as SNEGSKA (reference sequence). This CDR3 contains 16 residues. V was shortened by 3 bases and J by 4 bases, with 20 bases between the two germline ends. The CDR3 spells CSARSSRGPKADTQYF. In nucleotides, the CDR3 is TGCAGTGCTAGGTCCAGCCGGGGTCCGAAGGCAGATACGCAGTATTTT.

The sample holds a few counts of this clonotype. The CDR3 reads CASSSQNLRGLSEQFF. The CDR3 nucleotides read TGTGCCAGCAGCTCGCAAAATCTTAGGGGGCTAAGTGAGCAGTTCTTC. The rearrangement uses TRBV11-2 and TRBJ2-1; TRBD1 matches 7 bases. J was trimmed by 9 bases and V by 4 bases; bases with no gene match: 15. Germline V gene data show CDR1 as SGHAT and CDR2 as FQNNGV. The CDR3 totals 16 residues.